The rows below give T cell receptor beta chains drawn from one sample of a study of metastatic and nonmetastatic thyroid tumors. TCRdb reanalyzed the PCR reads via MiXCR. This repertoire shows 24,000 or so clones, over 10% found once; its top ten account for roughly 5.3%. Sequenced sample: blood. The origin of the receptors is a female donor with papillary thyroid cancer or a benign thyroid nodule (not recorded which). Some clones in this sample may be carry-over from other donors' samples. CDR3s include the opening cysteine and the closing phenylalanine or tryptophan. Each record gives: J gene, V gene, D gene, clone size, CDR3 protein, CDR3 DNA. The D gene is left open where the match is weak. The size field is filled for only some rows; it gives once, few, many or a size class.

j_call: TRBJ2-3
v_call: TRBV13
d_call: TRBD2
clone_size: many
cdr3_aa: CASSIMSREGRITDTQYF
cdr3_nt: TGTGCCAGCAGCATAATGAGCCGGGAGGGCCGTATCACAGATACGCAGTATTTT

j_call: TRBJ2-3
v_call: TRBV19
d_call: TRBD2
clone_size: many
cdr3_aa: CASRKTSGSFGDTQYF
cdr3_nt: TGTGCCAGTAGGAAAACTAGCGGGAGTTTCGGAGATACGCAGTATTTT

j_call: TRBJ2-1
v_call: TRBV20-1
d_call: TRBD1
clone_size: many
cdr3_aa: CSARESDRDYNEQFF
cdr3_nt: TGCAGTGCTAGAGAATCGGACAGGGACTACAATGAGCAGTTCTTC

j_call: TRBJ1-1
v_call: TRBV6-1
d_call: TRBD1
clone_size: NA
cdr3_aa: CASSEGTGGTEAFF
cdr3_nt: TGTGCCAGCAGTGAAGGGACAGGGGGCACTGAAGCTTTCTTT

j_call: TRBJ2-7
v_call: TRBV6-2/TRBV6-3
d_call: TRBD1
clone_size: few
cdr3_aa: CARSLTGASSYEQYF
cdr3_nt: TGTGCAAGAAGCCTTACAGGGGCCTCCTCCTACGAGCAGTACTTC

j_call: TRBJ2-5
v_call: TRBV10-1
d_call: NA
clone_size: many
cdr3_aa: CASRVNCAETQETQYF
cdr3_nt: TGCGCCAGCAGGGTCAATTGTGCGGAGACACAAGAGACCCAGTACTTC

j_call: TRBJ2-6
v_call: TRBV19
d_call: NA
clone_size: NA
cdr3_aa: CESREGAPLSGANVLTF
cdr3_nt: TGTGAAAGTAGGGAAGGGGCCCCCCTCTCTGGGGCCAACGTCCTGACTTTC

j_call: TRBJ2-7
v_call: TRBV10-3
d_call: TRBD1
clone_size: many
cdr3_aa: CAIKRGQSSYEQYF
cdr3_nt: TGTGCCATCAAGAGGGGACAGAGCTCCTACGAGCAGTACTTC

j_call: TRBJ2-5
v_call: TRBV3-1
d_call: TRBD2
clone_size: many
cdr3_aa: CASSQVGTSAEQETQYF
cdr3_nt: TGTGCCAGCAGCCAAGTGGGGACTAGCGCAGAACAAGAGACCCAGTACTTC

j_call: TRBJ2-7
v_call: TRBV11-2
d_call: NA
clone_size: medium-sized
cdr3_aa: CASSLWGGNEQYF
cdr3_nt: TGTGCCAGCAGCTTATGGGGAGGAAACGAGCAGTACTTC

j_call: TRBJ1-3
v_call: TRBV2
d_call: NA
clone_size: many
cdr3_aa: CASRASSGNTIYF
cdr3_nt: TGTGCCAGCAGGGCGAGCTCTGGAAACACCATATATTTT

j_call: TRBJ2-7
v_call: TRBV6-4
d_call: NA
clone_size: once
cdr3_aa: CASTDSKVEGYEQYF
cdr3_nt: TGTGCCAGCACTGACTCGAAGGTGGAAGGCTACGAGCAGTACTTC

j_call: TRBJ1-2
v_call: TRBV12-3/TRBV12-4
d_call: NA
clone_size: few
cdr3_aa: CASSPRPQVVNGYTF
cdr3_nt: TGTGCCAGCAGCCCAAGGCCCCAGGTCGTAAATGGCTACACCTTC

j_call: TRBJ1-1
v_call: TRBV27
d_call: NA
clone_size: many
cdr3_aa: CASSLSPALNTEAFF
cdr3_nt: TGTGCCAGCAGTTTATCCCCGGCCCTTAACACTGAAGCTTTCTTT

j_call: TRBJ2-1
v_call: TRBV4-1
d_call: NA
clone_size: many
cdr3_aa: CASSLVIVPSSYNEQFF
cdr3_nt: TGCGCCAGCAGCCTAGTTATCGTGCCCAGCTCCTACAATGAGCAGTTCTTC

j_call: TRBJ2-7
v_call: TRBV27
d_call: NA
clone_size: NA
cdr3_aa: CASSHRGEQYF
cdr3_nt: TGTGCTAGCAGTCACCGAGGAGAGCAATACTTC

j_call: TRBJ1-5
v_call: TRBV19
d_call: TRBD1
clone_size: many
cdr3_aa: CASSPSGTGFHQPQHF
cdr3_nt: TGTGCCAGTAGTCCCTCAGGGACAGGGTTTCATCAGCCCCAGCATTTT

j_call: TRBJ2-1
v_call: TRBV27
d_call: NA
clone_size: many
cdr3_aa: CASSLFSYNEQFF
cdr3_nt: TGTGCCAGCAGTTTATTCTCCTACAATGAGCAGTTCTTC

j_call: TRBJ2-3
v_call: TRBV24-1
d_call: TRBD2
clone_size: many
cdr3_aa: CATSDWGRAEDTQYF
cdr3_nt: TGTGCCACCAGTGATTGGGGGAGGGCCGAAGATACGCAGTATTTT

j_call: TRBJ1-1
v_call: TRBV28
d_call: TRBD1
clone_size: many
cdr3_aa: CASGGQGRTEAFF
cdr3_nt: TGTGCCAGCGGGGGACAGGGGAGGACTGAAGCTTTCTTT

j_call: TRBJ2-3
v_call: TRBV10-1
d_call: TRBD2
clone_size: many
cdr3_aa: CASSIAGDGTDTQYF
cdr3_nt: TGCGCCAGCAGTATAGCGGGAGATGGCACAGATACGCAGTATTTT

j_call: TRBJ2-1
v_call: TRBV5-6
d_call: TRBD1
clone_size: many
cdr3_aa: CASRSGTGQIRQFF
cdr3_nt: TGTGCCAGCAGGTCCGGGACAGGACAAATAAGGCAGTTCTTC

j_call: TRBJ2-7
v_call: TRBV27
d_call: TRBD2
clone_size: many
cdr3_aa: CASSFGLAGGEQYF
cdr3_nt: TGTGCCAGCAGTTTTGGGCTAGCGGGAGGAGAGCAGTACTTC

j_call: TRBJ2-5
v_call: TRBV7-2
d_call: NA
clone_size: many
cdr3_aa: CASSPSDSQYF
cdr3_nt: TGTGCCAGCAGCCCCTCAGACTCCCAGTACTTC

j_call: TRBJ2-3
v_call: TRBV7-2
d_call: TRBD1
clone_size: many
cdr3_aa: CASSSHRGPIVITDTQYF
cdr3_nt: TGTGCCAGCAGCTCGCACAGGGGGCCCATCGTAATCACAGATACGCAGTATTTT

j_call: TRBJ2-7
v_call: TRBV4-3
d_call: NA
clone_size: NA
cdr3_aa: CASSQSGAGETYEQYF
cdr3_nt: TGCGCCAGCAGCCAGAGCGGGGCAGGGGAAACTTACGAGCAGTACTTC

j_call: TRBJ2-2
v_call: TRBV12-3/TRBV12-4
d_call: NA
clone_size: many
cdr3_aa: CASSGTPREGGELFF
cdr3_nt: TGTGCCAGCAGCGGGACTCCCAGGGAAGGCGGGGAGCTGTTTTTT

j_call: TRBJ2-3
v_call: TRBV4-1
d_call: NA
clone_size: many
cdr3_aa: CASSQDHLSGLGTQYF
cdr3_nt: TGCGCCAGCAGCCAAGATCACCTGTCAGGTCTTGGTACGCAGTATTTT

j_call: TRBJ2-1
v_call: TRBV20-1
d_call: TRBD2
clone_size: medium-sized
cdr3_aa: CSAPIAGAYNEQFF
cdr3_nt: TGCAGTGCGCCCATAGCGGGAGCATACAATGAGCAGTTCTTC

j_call: TRBJ1-6
v_call: TRBV28
d_call: NA
clone_size: many
cdr3_aa: CASSLSGAHSPLHF
cdr3_nt: TGTGCCAGCAGTTTATCAGGAGCCCATTCACCCCTCCACTTT

j_call: TRBJ2-7
v_call: TRBV27
d_call: NA
clone_size: many
cdr3_aa: CATSDSYEQYF
cdr3_nt: TGTGCCACCTCAGACTCCTACGAGCAGTACTTC

j_call: TRBJ2-3
v_call: TRBV18
d_call: NA
clone_size: many
cdr3_aa: CASSPPDSSTDTQYF
cdr3_nt: TGTGCCAGCTCACCACCGGATAGTAGCACAGATACGCAGTATTTT

j_call: TRBJ1-2
v_call: TRBV14
d_call: NA
clone_size: many
cdr3_aa: CASSLTDRREDYGYTF
cdr3_nt: TGTGCCAGCAGCCTAACTGACAGGCGCGAGGACTATGGCTACACCTTC

j_call: TRBJ1-2
v_call: TRBV4-1
d_call: NA
clone_size: many
cdr3_aa: CASSQADSRTNYGYTF
cdr3_nt: TGCGCCAGCAGCCAAGCGGACAGCCGAACCAACTATGGCTACACCTTC

j_call: TRBJ2-7
v_call: TRBV6-1
d_call: TRBD1
clone_size: many
cdr3_aa: CASSLGQFSYEQYF
cdr3_nt: TGTGCCAGCAGTTTGGGACAGTTCTCCTACGAGCAGTACTTC

j_call: TRBJ1-1
v_call: TRBV29-1
d_call: NA
clone_size: many
cdr3_aa: CSVVWNTEAFF
cdr3_nt: TGCAGCGTTGTGTGGAACACTGAAGCTTTCTTT

j_call: TRBJ2-2
v_call: TRBV7-3
d_call: TRBD2
clone_size: many
cdr3_aa: CASSLTPSGPNTGELFF
cdr3_nt: TGTGCCAGCAGCTTAACACCTAGCGGACCGAACACCGGGGAGCTGTTTTTT

j_call: TRBJ2-2
v_call: TRBV6-1
d_call: NA
clone_size: many
cdr3_aa: CASSEQAGFTGELFF
cdr3_nt: TGTGCCAGCAGTGAACAAGCAGGTTTTACCGGGGAGCTGTTTTTT

j_call: TRBJ2-7
v_call: TRBV20-1
d_call: NA
clone_size: NA
cdr3_aa: CSATPPGRYAHEQYF
cdr3_nt: TGCAGTGCTACACCCCCGGGGCGGTATGCCCACGAGCAGTACTTC

j_call: TRBJ2-4
v_call: TRBV11-3
d_call: TRBD2
clone_size: many
cdr3_aa: CASSLTSGLTLTGAKNIQYF
cdr3_nt: TGTGCCAGCAGCTTGACTAGCGGTCTAACCTTGACCGGAGCCAAAAACATTCAGTACTTC

j_call: TRBJ2-1
v_call: TRBV30
d_call: NA
clone_size: NA
cdr3_aa: CAWSVGQFF
cdr3_nt: TGTGCCTGGAGTGTCGGGCAGTTCTTC

j_call: TRBJ2-7
v_call: TRBV28
d_call: TRBD2
clone_size: many
cdr3_aa: CASSLQSGSSYEQYF
cdr3_nt: TGTGCCAGCAGCCTTCAAAGCGGGAGCTCCTACGAGCAGTACTTC

j_call: TRBJ2-3
v_call: TRBV7-3
d_call: TRBD2
clone_size: many
cdr3_aa: CASSPKRGSTDTQYF
cdr3_nt: TGTGCCAGCAGCCCCAAGCGGGGCAGCACAGATACGCAGTATTTT

j_call: TRBJ1-1
v_call: TRBV3-1
d_call: NA
clone_size: many
cdr3_aa: CASSQDGRNTEAFF
cdr3_nt: TGTGCCAGCAGCCAAGACGGAAGAAACACTGAAGCTTTCTTT

j_call: TRBJ1-1
v_call: TRBV12-3/TRBV12-4
d_call: TRBD1
clone_size: many
cdr3_aa: CASTYRGGTEAFF
cdr3_nt: TGTGCCAGCACCTACAGGGGCGGCACTGAAGCTTTCTTT

j_call: TRBJ2-7
v_call: TRBV10-3
d_call: NA
clone_size: NA
cdr3_aa: CAISEQGGLGEQYF
cdr3_nt: TGTGCCATCAGTGAGCAGGGAGGCTTAGGCGAGCAGTACTTC

j_call: TRBJ1-2
v_call: TRBV6-1
d_call: NA
clone_size: few
cdr3_aa: CASSEAPGSHGYTF
cdr3_nt: TGTGCCAGCAGTGAAGCGCCAGGGAGTCATGGCTACACCTTC

j_call: TRBJ1-6
v_call: TRBV30
d_call: TRBD1
clone_size: many
cdr3_aa: CAWRGWVQGGSPLHF
cdr3_nt: TGTGCCTGGAGAGGATGGGTCCAGGGGGGTTCACCCCTCCACTTT

j_call: TRBJ2-1
v_call: TRBV11-2
d_call: TRBD2
clone_size: many
cdr3_aa: CASSPGLVSYNEQFF
cdr3_nt: TGTGCCAGCAGCCCCGGACTAGTATCCTACAATGAGCAGTTCTTC

j_call: TRBJ1-5
v_call: TRBV12-3/TRBV12-4
d_call: TRBD1
clone_size: many
cdr3_aa: CASSMGEQGAGNQPQHF
cdr3_nt: TGTGCCAGCAGTATGGGAGAACAGGGGGCGGGCAATCAGCCCCAGCATTTT

j_call: TRBJ2-3
v_call: TRBV5-4
d_call: NA
clone_size: NA
cdr3_aa: CASSSAGRVKTDTQYF
cdr3_nt: TGTGCCAGCAGCTCGGCCGGCAGGGTGAAGACAGATACGCAGTATTTT

j_call: TRBJ1-2
v_call: TRBV6-5
d_call: TRBD1
clone_size: many
cdr3_aa: CASSPPPGRDSKEYGYTF
cdr3_nt: TGTGCCAGCAGTCCCCCCCCCGGGAGGGACAGCAAAGAGTATGGCTACACCTTC

j_call: TRBJ1-1
v_call: TRBV18
d_call: NA
clone_size: many
cdr3_aa: CASSLQGEAFF
cdr3_nt: TGTGCCAGCTCACTACAGGGCGAAGCTTTCTTT

j_call: TRBJ1-2
v_call: TRBV6-5
d_call: TRBD1
clone_size: many
cdr3_aa: CASSYAGGAAVGYGYTF
cdr3_nt: TGTGCCAGCAGTTACGCAGGGGGCGCGGCTGTAGGGTATGGCTACACCTTC

j_call: TRBJ2-7
v_call: TRBV5-1
d_call: TRBD1
clone_size: NA
cdr3_aa: CTISRQGSYEQYF
cdr3_nt: TGCACCATCAGCCGACAGGGTTCCTACGAGCAGTACTTC

j_call: TRBJ1-2
v_call: TRBV6-5
d_call: NA
clone_size: many
cdr3_aa: CASSYSTDGYTF
cdr3_nt: TGTGCCAGCAGTTACTCGACAGATGGCTACACCTTC

j_call: TRBJ2-2
v_call: TRBV27
d_call: TRBD2
clone_size: many
cdr3_aa: CASNLAGNTGELFF
cdr3_nt: TGTGCCAGCAATTTAGCGGGGAACACCGGGGAGCTGTTTTTT

j_call: TRBJ2-5
v_call: TRBV6-2/TRBV6-3
d_call: NA
clone_size: NA
cdr3_aa: CASSLGFAAQETQYF
cdr3_nt: TGTGCCAGCAGTCTGGGGTTTGCCGCCCAAGAGACCCAGTACTTC

j_call: TRBJ2-7
v_call: TRBV7-6
d_call: TRBD2
clone_size: NA
cdr3_aa: CASSTGLAGVHEQYF
cdr3_nt: TGTGCCAGCAGCACGGGACTAGCGGGAGTACACGAGCAGTACTTC

j_call: TRBJ2-7
v_call: TRBV5-1
d_call: NA
clone_size: many
cdr3_aa: CASSQGRERAYEQYF
cdr3_nt: TGCGCCAGCAGCCAGGGGCGGGAGAGGGCCTACGAGCAGTACTTC